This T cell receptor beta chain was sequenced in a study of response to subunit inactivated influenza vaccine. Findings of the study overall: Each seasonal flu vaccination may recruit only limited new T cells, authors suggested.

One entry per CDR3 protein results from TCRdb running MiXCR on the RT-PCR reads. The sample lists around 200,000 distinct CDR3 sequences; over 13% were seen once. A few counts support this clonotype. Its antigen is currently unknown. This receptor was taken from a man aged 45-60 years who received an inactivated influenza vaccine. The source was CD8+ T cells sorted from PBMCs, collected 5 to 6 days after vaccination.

The CDR3 DNA is TGTGCCAGCAGCTTCCCAGAAGATACTAGTTCGGAGACCCAGTACTTC. Amino acid sequence: CASSFPEDTSSETQYF. The chain recombines TRBV11-1 with TRBJ2-5; weak D call: TRBD2 (5 bases). CDR1 is SGHAT, CDR2 FQDESV, per germline (reference sequence). This CDR3 contains 16 residues. The V end was cut by 3 bases, the J end by 5 bases, with 19 bases between.